This T cell receptor beta chain was sequenced for a study of blood T cells in healthy people across ages. Study findings and constraints: Per million T cells, TCR beta diversity dropped about linearly as age rose.

In terms of origin and age, donors were healthy Caucasian individuals from Russia aged about 6 to 90. This clonotype was detected ten times or more. Its specificity is not known. Next came a second PCR, run for 7 to 11 cycles, which used a sample-barcoded 5' primer along with a J-beta primer mix. Each CDR3 protein gets one entry after TCRdb re-called the 5' RACE reads with MiXCR. The table records more than 650,000 distinct CDR3 sequences, about a fifth of them present only once. This receptor was obtained from a man in his sixties or seventies in good health. Material: blood.

CDR3 sequence reads: CASSLGAFLSSGANVLTF. CDR3 bases: TGTGCCAGCAGCCTAGGGGCTTTTCTTAGCTCTGGGGCCAACGTCCTGACTTTC. The V gene is TRBV5-8, the J gene TRBJ2-6; maybe TRBD1 (5 bases). CDR3 size: 18 residues. The ends were cut back, 4 bases at V and 0 bases at J, with 17 bases in the middle. Germline lookup yields CDR1 SGHTS and CDR2 YDEGEE.